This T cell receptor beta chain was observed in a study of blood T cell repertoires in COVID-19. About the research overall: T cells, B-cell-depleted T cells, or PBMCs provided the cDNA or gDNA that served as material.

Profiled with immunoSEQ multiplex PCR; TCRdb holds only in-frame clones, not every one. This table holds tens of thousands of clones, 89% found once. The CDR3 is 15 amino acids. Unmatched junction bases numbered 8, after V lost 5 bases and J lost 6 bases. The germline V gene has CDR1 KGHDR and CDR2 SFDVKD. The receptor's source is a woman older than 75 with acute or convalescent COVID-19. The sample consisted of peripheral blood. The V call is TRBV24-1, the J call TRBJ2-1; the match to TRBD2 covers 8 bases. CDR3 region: CATSAVLGGANEQFF. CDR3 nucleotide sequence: TGTGCCACCAGTGCGGTTCTCGGGGGGGCCAATGAGCAGTTCTTC.